Listed below are T cell receptor beta chains from one sample, sequenced in a study of identifying expanded T cells in peripheral blood. The repertoire was sequenced with immunoSEQ multiplex PCR; TCRdb's copy has only in-frame clones and lacks some. The table records about 100,000 clones, 80% to 90% of them present only once. The source material was blood. The source is a person aged 18-70 years in good health. CDR3s leave out the opening cysteine and the closing phenylalanine or tryptophan.

TRBJ1-1 | TRBV28 | ASSLSQTGGLGWGF
TRBJ2-1 | TRBV6-5 | ASSYSRGHYNEQF
TRBJ2-1 | TRBV30 | AWRKGPFSYNEQF
TRBJ1-2 | TRBV9 | ASSVGGGGNYGYT
TRBJ2-3 | TRBV5-1 | ASSSAESRTGDTQY
TRBJ1-5 | TRBV6-5 | ASSEYNQPQH
TRBJ1-1 | TRBV19 | ASSGLGDGEAF
TRBJ1-1 | TRBV30 | AWSSGTEAF
TRBJ1-1 | TRBV10-3 | AISEGGMNTEAF
TRBJ2-7 | TRBV14 | ASSQDPGHSYEQY
TRBJ1-2 | TRBV7-2 | ASSLARGWDGYT
TRBJ2-2 | TRBV25-1 | ASSERGLAGVGTGELF
TRBJ2-7 | TRBV4-1 | ASSQGRNSYEQY
TRBJ1-5 | TRBV12-5 | ASGVGSNQPQH
TRBJ1-1 | TRBV10-1 | ASSSDRANTEAF
TRBJ1-4 | TRBV4-3 | ASSPDRQGANEKLF
TRBJ1-2 | TRBV12-5 | ASGLRQGYYGYT
TRBJ1-1 | TRBV11-1 | ASSFTGRISTEAF
TRBJ1-2 | TRBV29-1 | SAGDRGSGYT
TRBJ2-1 | TRBV30 | AWRLAGGPNEQF
TRBJ1-4 | TRBV15 | ATSRSGRKTNEKLF
TRBJ1-2 | TRBV27 | ASRPGTGSNYGYT
TRBJ2-7 | TRBV7-8 | ASSAGGRSYEQY
TRBJ2-7 | TRBV27 | ASSYDRVAYEQY
TRBJ1-5 | TRBV10-3 | AISESRGTQPQH
TRBJ1-4 | TRBV18 | ASSPRQEEKLF
TRBJ2-3 | TRBV7-9 | ASSLDLGTQY
TRBJ2-7 | TRBV12-5 | ASGLVLGLRYEQY
TRBJ1-4 | TRBV7-3 | ASSLGPNEKLF
TRBJ2-7 | TRBV14 | ASSLTLNYEQY
TRBJ2-7 | TRBV7-2 | ASSLGWQGEREQY
TRBJ1-4 | TRBV19 | ASSTRRGGTNEKLF
TRBJ2-7 | TRBV11-1 | ASSQDRDGEQY
TRBJ2-1 | TRBV9 | ASSRDRGLYNEQF
TRBJ2-5 | TRBV6-5 | ASSRDSQETQY
TRBJ1-1 | TRBV5-1 | ASSLGHRDGEAF
TRBJ1-1 | TRBV19 | ASSSTQDTQAAF
TRBJ1-1 | TRBV5-6 | ASSLLNREDTEAF
TRBJ1-1 | TRBV20-1 | SAIFRTEAF
TRBJ1-4 | TRBV25-1 | ASSGQATNEKLF
TRBJ1-2 | TRBV11-2 | ASSPPQGAGYGYT
TRBJ1-2 | TRBV19 | ASSIREIYGYT
TRBJ2-2 | TRBV7-3 | ASSPDGANTGELF
TRBJ2-5 | TRBV10-2 | ASRGLGNGGETQY
TRBJ1-2 | TRBV12-5 | ASWGGGNYGYT
TRBJ2-3 | TRBV5-4 | ASSHGGGRTDTQY
TRBJ2-1 | TRBV5-4 | ASSGQGTPYNEQF
TRBJ2-3 | TRBV2 | ASNQPPDTQY
TRBJ1-5 | TRBV11-2 | ASSLERDRDQPQH
TRBJ1-3 | TRBV5-6 | ASSAPGTSGNTIY
TRBJ1-1 | TRBV5-4 | ASSPWDSWEAF
TRBJ2-6 | TRBV9 | ASSVRISGGPGANVLT
TRBJ2-3 | TRBV7-9 | ASSWQGERTDTQY
. | TRBV5-4 | ASSLESLAGEQY
TRBJ2-1 | TRBV6-1 | ASSEAGLAGYNEQF
TRBJ2-7 | TRBV19 | ASSIPGTGGSRADPPYEQY
TRBJ1-2 | TRBV19 | ASVETGTDYGYT
TRBJ2-7 | TRBV6-6 | ASSYSGVSGYEQY
TRBJ2-3 | TRBV2 | ASSPMGYTQY
TRBJ1-4 | TRBV14 | ASSQEYRATNEKLF